This T cell receptor (beta chain) stems from a study of blood T cells in healthy people across ages. The V segment lost 2 bases and the J segment 7 bases; nucleotides outside the gene matches: 7. The CDR3 runs to 15 residues. Germline V CDR1 and CDR2: SGDLS, YYNGEE. It was with a sample-barcoded 5' primer and a J-beta primer mix that a second PCR of roughly 7 to 12 cycles was run. TCRdb called the 5' RACE reads again in MiXCR, with one record for every CDR3 protein. Of about 780,000 distinct CDR3 sequences in the sample, roughly 24% were seen once. Another study also made use of these data, one on T cells of mothers and their children.

Specimen: blood. J is TRBJ2-2 and V is TRBV9, with 8 bases that match TRBD1. The clonotype comes from a boy between 10 and 17 years old in good health. CDR3 DNA sequence: TGTGCCAGCAGCGTGGGCCAGACAGGGGTCGGGGAGCTGTTTTTT. It encodes CASSVGQTGVGELFF.